The clone carrying this T cell receptor (beta chain) has just a few counts. What it binds is not known. Sorting of CD4+ naive, central memory, regulatory and stem cell-like memory cells was performed via CD45RO/CCR7/CD25/CD127/CD95/CD27. The CDR3 is 15 residues long. The data were taken from a study of beta chain features in type 1 diabetes. Study-wide findings and caveats: Short templates might get an advantage during PCR, and this would be equal in patients and controls.

Investigators reverse transcribed all isolated RNA, so they sequenced expressed TCRB transcripts. An average roughly 3.3 million reads came from naive, central memory and regulatory T cell samples. The protocol was immunoSEQ multiplex PCR, while the TCRdb copy is restricted to in-frame clones and leaves out a portion. The sample contains 350,000 or so clones, roughly a fifth of which appear only once. This sequence was found in a woman aged 18-29 years in good health. Source material: naive CD4+ T cells from blood. The chain is built from TRBV21-1 and TRBJ2-7; TRBD2 is the table's D call and was not checked against the DNA. TRBV21-1 is listed as a pseudogene. CDR3 nucleotides: TGTGCCAGCCCCCAAGGCCTAGCGGGTAGCTACGAGCAGTACTTC. Its protein product is CASPQGLAGSYEQYF.